The 32 T cell receptor beta chains given below trace back to one sample, sequenced in a study of cytomegalovirus exposure and HLA in healthy donors. 13 Jbeta primers and 60 Vbeta primers were used for the PCR. Here immunoSEQ multiplex PCR was the method, and the copy in TCRdb shows in-frame clones only, minus some. The sample records roughly 110,000 clones, under 80% being singletons. The sequenced sample was PBMCs. Every receptor here comes from a woman in her forties or fifties in good health and CMV-seropositive.

This chain joins TRBV28 and TRBJ2-5; D remains unclear. The CDR3 covers 11 residues. From germline, CDR1 is MDHEN and CDR2 SYDVKM. With 5 bases removed from V and 5 bases from J, the gap between germline ends came to 6 bases. CDR3 in DNA: TGTGCCAGCAGTGGCTGGGAGACCCAGTACTTC. Translating it yields CASSGWETQYF.

In this sample, this clone turned up a few times. The genes are TRBV10-3 and TRBJ1-2, with 7 bases aligning to TRBD1. V lost 3 bases and J lost 7; bases outside the gene matches: 8. The CDR3 spans 14 residues. From germline, CDR1 is ENHRY and CDR2 SYGVKD. CDR3 region: CAISDLGTVSGYTF. In nucleotides, the CDR3 is TGTGCCATCAGTGACTTGGGGACAGTATCTGGCTACACCTTC.

V and J are TRBV18 and TRBJ2-7, with 11 nucleotides matching TRBD1. From germline, CDR1 is KGHSH and CDR2 LQKENI. The CDR3 runs to 16 residues. V gave up 5 bases and J gave up 4 bases; unmatched junction bases: 10. The CDR3 spells CASSNSGQGARYEQYF. CDR3 DNA sequence: TGTGCCAGCTCAAACTCCGGACAGGGGGCGAGATACGAGCAGTACTTC.

The chain carries TRBV27 and TRBJ2-1; possibly TRBD2 for D (5 bases). Per the germline V gene, CDR1 is MNHEY and CDR2 is SMNVEV (reference sequence). V lost 4 bases and J 4 bases, leaving 17 bases between the germline ends. The CDR3 covers 16 residues. The chain's CDR3 is CASSSQTRGSYNEQFF. For the CDR3, the DNA is TGTGCCAGCAGTTCCCAGACCCGCGGGTCTTACAATGAGCAGTTCTTC.

The V gene is TRBV5-8, the J gene TRBJ2-1; D unclear. There are 12 residues in the CDR3. Germline V gene lookup returns CDR1 SGHTS and CDR2 YDEGEE. With 3 bases removed from V and 7 bases from J, the gap between germline ends came to 8 bases. The CDR3 region is CASSYGPNEQFF. For the CDR3, the DNA is TGTGCCAGCAGCTATGGCCCGAATGAGCAGTTCTTC. Full variable domain (remainder filled in from reference TRBV5-8 and TRBJ2-1): EAGVTQSPTHLIKTRGQQATLRCSPISGHTSVYWYQQALGLGLQFLLWYDEGEERNRGNFPPRFSGRQFPNYSSELNVNALELEDSALYLCASSYGPNEQFFGPGTRLTVL.

Only one count was recorded for this clone. This chain uses TRBV4-3 with TRBJ1-2; D gene uncertain. The germline V gene encodes CDR1 LGHNA and CDR2 YSLEER. The length of the CDR3 is 16 residues. The V end lost 0 bases, the J end lost 7 bases, and 18 bases lay between the germline ends. The CDR3 here is CASSQDEARGVAGYTF. The CDR3 nucleotides read TGCGCCAGCAGCCAAGATGAGGCACGGGGAGTGGCTGGCTACACCTTC.

This clone was picked up many times. The chain has TRBV27 and TRBJ2-1; 9 bases match TRBD2. Germline V gene lookup returns CDR1 MNHEY and CDR2 SMNVEV (reference sequence). The CDR3 extends over 14 amino acids. Trimming at V came to 0 bases and at J to 14 bases, leaving 8 bases not matched to a gene. CDR3 coding DNA: TGTGCCAGCAGTTTATCGAGCGGGGGGCTGAAGGAGTTCTTC. Protein sequence: CASSLSSGGLKEFF.

The chain links TRBV7-9 to TRBJ2-5; 7 bases fit TRBD2. This CDR3 comprises 15 residues. J was trimmed by 0 bases and V by 5 bases; bases with no gene match: 6. CDR1 and CDR2 (germline): SEHNR, FQNEAQ (reference sequence). The CDR3 DNA follows: TGTGCCAGCAGCCCAGGGACTACCGACCAAGAGACCCAGTACTTC. Translated, it gives CASSPGTTDQETQYF.

The J gene is TRBJ1-1, the V gene TRBV5-1; 9 bases are a match to TRBD1. Per the germline V gene, CDR1 is SGHRS and CDR2 is YFSETQ. Trimming took 4 bases from V and 0 from J; bases not matched to a gene: 7. The CDR3 loop spans 16 amino acids. CDR3 nucleotides: TGCGCCAGCAGCCTAGGCGGGACAGGGTTGAACACTGAAGCTTTCTTT. Its translation is CASSLGGTGLNTEAFF.

This clone has just a few counts. The gene calls are TRBV30 and TRBJ1-3; no definite D call. With 5 bases removed from V and 2 bases from J, the gap between germline ends came to 10 bases. The CDR3 loop spans 13 amino acids. Germline V gives CDR1 GTSNPN, CDR2 SVGIG (reference sequence). The CDR3, as DNA: TGTGCCTGGGGCCGGGTCACTGGAAACACCATATATTTT. This codes for CAWGRVTGNTIYF.

The V and J genes are TRBV27 and TRBJ2-1; 7 bases map to TRBD1. The V segment lost 3 bases and the J segment 4 bases; nucleotides outside the gene matches: 3. The CDR3 covers 14 residues. Looked up from germline, CDR1 is MNHEY and CDR2 is SMNVEV (reference sequence). CDR3 region: CASSLGQYYNEQFF. For the CDR3, the DNA is TGTGCCAGCAGTTTGGGACAGTATTACAATGAGCAGTTCTTC.

The chain is built from TRBV12-2 and TRBJ2-1; the table's TRBD2 call for D was not verified on the DNA. TRBV12-2 constitutes a pseudogene. The CDR3 runs 17 residues. The CDR3 DNA is TGTGCAAGTCGCTTAGATATCCGGGGGGGAAAGGGGTACAAGCAGTTCTTC. Amino acid sequence: CASRLDIRGGKGYKQFF.

CDR3 DNA sequence: TGTGCCGTTAGCGGGGGGCACAAATCCGCCTACAATGAGCAGTTCTTC. Its translation: CAVSGGHKSAYNEQFF. This chain links TRBV7-9 with TRBJ2-1; 10 nucleotides align to TRBD2. Germline V gene data show CDR1 as SEHNR and CDR2 as FQNEAQ (reference sequence). Trimming at V came to 11 bases and at J to 2 bases, leaving 12 bases not matched to a gene. The CDR3 loop spans 16 amino acids.

This clone was found once. The gene calls are TRBV7-6 and TRBJ2-7; D unresolved. This CDR3 comprises 13 residues. Germline CDR1 reads SGHVS; CDR2 reads FNYEAQ. V lost 3 bases to trimming and J lost 0 bases, with 6 bases between them. The CDR3 reads CASSFSDSYEQYF. The CDR3 nucleotides read TGTGCCAGCAGCTTCAGTGACTCCTACGAGCAGTACTTC.

V and J are TRBV5-1 and TRBJ1-4, with D tentatively TRBD1 (5 bases). V was pared by 2 bases and J by 0 bases, with 11 bases between. CDR3 length equals 16 residues. Per the germline V gene, CDR1 is SGHRS and CDR2 is YFSETQ. CDR3 residues: CASSLDSRSTNEKLFF. The CDR3 DNA follows: TGCGCCAGCAGCTTAGACAGCCGATCAACTAATGAAAAACTGTTTTTT.

As to this clone: The sample has other DNA sequences that encode this CDR3 too. This chain connects TRBV28 to TRBJ1-2, with 7 bases that match TRBD1. The CDR3 is 14 residues long. Losses at the gene ends were 7 bases for V and 2 bases for J; bases not matched to a gene: 7. CDR1 and CDR2 from the germline V gene are MDHEN and SYDVKM. The DNA for the CDR3 is TGTGCCAGCACCCCCCCAGGGGGGAACTATGGCTACACCTTC. It translates to CASTPPGGNYGYTF.

There are a few counts of this clone. The chain is built from TRBV5-6 and TRBJ2-3, with 9 bases identical to TRBD2. This CDR3 region has 13 residues. The germline gives CDR1 SGHDT, CDR2 YYEEEE. J lost 12 bases, V lost 0 bases, and 5 bases had no gene match. CDR3 DNA sequence: TGTGCCAGCAGCTTGGACATAGCGGGGGCCCAGTATTTT. Encoded protein: CASSLDIAGAQYF.

This clone was picked up one time. The rearrangement joins TRBV18 to TRBJ2-2; 9 nucleotides align to TRBD1. V trimming: 2 bases; J trimming: 6 bases; junction bases outside the gene matches: 4. The CDR3 is made up of 15 amino acids. Germline V CDR1 and CDR2: KGHSH, LQKENI. CDR3 loop: CASSPRTGVAGELFF. The CDR3 DNA reads as TGTGCCAGCTCACCAAGGACAGGGGTGGCCGGGGAGCTGTTTTTT. Full variable domain (remainder filled in from reference TRBV18 and TRBJ2-2): NAGVMQNPRHLVRRRGQEARLRCSPMKGHSHVYWYRQLPEEGLKFMVYLQKENIIDESGMPKERFSAEFPKEGPSILRIQQVVRGDSAAYFCASSPRTGVAGELFFGEGSRLTVL.

This clone was seen only a few times. J is TRBJ1-1 and V is TRBV4-3, with 8 bases fitting TRBD1. The CDR3 loop spans 16 amino acids. V gave up 1 base and J gave up 0 bases; unmatched junction bases: 4. The V gene's germline CDR1 is LGHNA and CDR2 YSLEER. The CDR3 coding sequence is TGCGCCAGCAGCCAAGCGACAGGGGTGCTGAACACTGAAGCTTTCTTT. Residues: CASSQATGVLNTEAFF.

The J gene is TRBJ1-1, the V gene TRBV9; no reliable D call. The CDR3 length is 14 residues. Germline values: CDR1 SGDLS, CDR2 YYNGEE. Trimming stripped 0 bases from V and 10 bases from J, with 16 bases between. CDR3 bases: TGTGCCAGCAGCGTAGATGGCTGGAACGGGAGAGCTTTCTTT. This codes for CASSVDGWNGRAFF.

V gene TRBV5-6 combines with J gene TRBJ1-4, with TRBD1 matching 8 bases. The germline CDR1 and CDR2 sequences are SGHDT and YYEEEE. The V gene end was trimmed by 4 bases and the J gene end by 8 bases; junction bases not matched to a gene: 4. This CDR3 has 13 amino acids. CDR3 nucleotide sequence: TGTGCCAGCAGCGGGCGGACAGGGGAAAAACTGTTTTTT. It encodes CASSGRTGEKLFF. The full variable domain, with the rest looked up from reference TRBV5-6 and TRBJ1-4, is DAGVTQSPTHLIKTRGQQVTLRCSPKSGHDTVSWYQQALGQGPQFIFQYYEEEERQRGNFPDRFSGHQFPNYSSELNVNALLLGDSALYLCASSGRTGEKLFFGSGTQLSVL.

In this sample, this clone turned up a few times. The rearrangement uses TRBV19 and TRBJ2-7; D possibly corresponds to TRBD2 (7 bases). CDR3 length: 15 residues. Trimming cost V 6 bases and J 7 bases, with 22 bases left between them. Germline V gene lookup returns CDR1 LNHDA and CDR2 SQIVND (reference sequence). The CDR3 sequence is CASSVDGGLAREQYF. The CDR3 coding sequence is TGTGCCAGTAGCGTGGACGGGGGGCTGGCGCGGGAGCAGTACTTC.

The rearrangement joins TRBV18 to TRBJ2-7; a possible D gene is TRBD2 (6 bases). Germline assignment: CDR1 KGHSH and CDR2 LQKENI. Trimming took 5 bases from V and 7 from J, leaving 18 bases between them. The CDR3 is 14 residues long. CDR3 in DNA: TGTGCCAGCTCAACGACACAAAATGGGGGGGAGCAGTACTTC. Protein product: CASSTTQNGGEQYF.

This clone is a singleton in its sample. The chain has TRBV28 and TRBJ2-1; TRBD1 matches 9 bases. The trim removed 4 bases at V and 7 bases at J, leaving 8 bases unmatched. Germline V gene data show CDR1 as MDHEN and CDR2 as SYDVKM. The CDR3 extends over 15 amino acids. CDR3 DNA: TGTGCCAGCAGTTCAACAGGGGGCGGTTTGAATGAGCAGTTCTTC. It codes for CASSSTGGGLNEQFF.

V is TRBV7-9 and J is TRBJ2-1; tentatively, D is TRBD1 (6 bases). Trimming pared 1 base from V and 10 bases from J, leaving 29 bases between. CDR3 length equals 19 residues. Germline V gene lookup returns CDR1 SEHNR and CDR2 FQNEAQ (reference sequence). The CDR3 DNA is TGTGCCAGCAGCTTAGGAGTCGGACAGCATAGGTTGAGACAATCGGAGCAGTTCTTC. Translating gives CASSLGVGQHRLRQSEQFF.

Only a few counts were recorded for this clone. The chain links TRBV5-6 to TRBJ1-1; tentative D call: TRBD1 (5 bases). The germline gives CDR1 SGHDT, CDR2 YYEEEE. V shed 0 bases and J shed 5 bases, with 8 bases lying between them. The CDR3 is 13 amino acids. The CDR3 nucleotides are TGTGCCAGCAGCTTGGGTTCAGGGACTGAAGCTTTCTTT. This gives the protein CASSLGSGTEAFF.

Details on this clone: One junction end disagrees with the germline gene, perhaps due to a read error. The V and J genes are TRBV7-9 and TRBJ1-4; TRBD1 aligns across 9 bases. This CDR3 comprises 14 residues. The germline V gene has CDR1 SEHNR and CDR2 FQNEAQ (reference sequence). The CDR3 is CSSSLTGGWEKLFF. The CDR3 DNA follows: TGTTCCAGCAGCTTGACAGGGGGATGGGAAAAACTGTTTTTT.

This chain connects TRBV15 to TRBJ2-7; D possibly corresponds to TRBD2 (6 bases). The CDR3 contains 17 residues. The germline V gene encodes CDR1 LNHNV and CDR2 YYDKDF (reference sequence). V was pared by 0 bases and J by 5 bases, with 20 bases between. The CDR3 is CATSRDATGGLSNEQYF. The CDR3 DNA follows: TGTGCCACCAGCAGAGATGCCACAGGAGGGCTTAGCAACGAGCAGTACTTC.

This clone was observed a handful of times. V usage is TRBV6-1 and J usage is TRBJ2-1; 11 bases are shared with TRBD1. V dropped 4 bases and J dropped 8; count of bases not matched to a gene: 10. This CDR3 contains 16 residues. Germline V gene data show CDR1 as MNHNS and CDR2 as SASEGT. The CDR3 sequence is CASSGTGGMRRYEQFF. DNA of the CDR3: TGTGCCAGCAGTGGGACAGGGGGCATGCGTAGGTATGAGCAGTTCTTC.

This CDR3 is CASSTGGSTNEKLFF. Here the CDR3 DNA reads TGCGCCAGCAGCACTGGAGGGTCCACTAATGAAAAACTGTTTTTT. The chain joins TRBV5-1 to TRBJ1-4; D not certain. V was shortened by 4 bases and J by 2 bases, with 12 bases between the two germline ends. CDR3 length: 15 amino acids. Germline V CDR1 and CDR2: SGHRS, YFSETQ.

The chain uses TRBV7-2 and TRBJ1-6; no definite D call. CDR3 length: 14 amino acids. Deletions cut 3 bases from V and 0 bases from J, with 3 bases between. Germline V gene sequence: CDR1 SGHTA, CDR2 FQGNSA. This CDR3 reads CASSLSSYNSPLHF. The CDR3 DNA follows: TGTGCCAGCAGCTTGAGCTCCTATAATTCACCCCTCCACTTT.

In DNA, the CDR3 is TGTGCCAGCAGGACCACTGGGGGGGCTGAAGCTTTCTTT. This translates into CASRTTGGAEAFF. The chain employs TRBV27 and TRBJ1-1; D might be TRBD1 (5 bases). The CDR3 length is 13 residues. Germline V CDR1 and CDR2: MNHEY, SMNVEV (reference sequence). The germline V and J ends were trimmed by 6 bases and 6 bases, with 14 bases remaining between them.